This T cell receptor (beta chain) was captured by sequencing in a study of shared clonotypes between healthy human individuals. Findings of the study overall: Clonotypes shared by all four sorted-subset donors had higher generation probabilities than non-shared clonotypes. Larger richness was generally estimated for naive than memory subsets.

Germline CDR1 reads MDHEN; CDR2 reads SYDVKM. The germline V and J ends were trimmed by 1 base and 11 bases, with 23 bases remaining between them. This CDR3 spans 16 amino acids. A deep-level run was used for the assay. Libraries were prepared by immunoSEQ multiplex PCR; TCRdb keeps only in-frame clonotypes and omits some of them. The profile covers about 2.1 million clones, with over 85% appearing a single time and 1.5% to 2% taken by the ten largest. As for this clone: Its antigen is unidentified.

The naive CD8 population came from CD45RO-negative cells selected for CCR7, without terminally differentiated effector memory CD45RA+ cells. Healthy HIV-negative adults without recent acute infections or vaccinations served as donors. The receptor's source is a young man in good health. Some clones in this sample may be carry-over from other donors' samples. The source material was naive CD8+ T cells from PBMCs. The chain is built from TRBV28 and TRBJ1-1; D may be TRBD1 (6 bases). CDR3 in DNA: TGTGCCAGCAGTTTATACTCGAAAGGGACAAATCTTTGGGCTTTCTTT. This encodes CASSLYSKGTNLWAFF. The whole variable domain, filled in from reference TRBV28 and TRBJ1-1, reads DVKVTQSSRYLVKRTGEKVFLECVQDMDHENMFWYRQDPGLGLRLIYFSYDVKMKEKGDIPEGYSVSREKKERFSLILESASTNQTSMYLCASSLYSKGTNLWAFFGQGTRLTVV.